The 27 T cell receptor beta chains below come from one sample, sequenced in a study of shared clonotypes between healthy human individuals. Naive CD8 cells lacked CD45RO and underwent positive selection for CCR7, leaving out terminally differentiated effector memory CD45RA+ cells. TCRdb's copy holds only in-frame clones and misses some; the assay was immunoSEQ multiplex PCR. The sample holds about 2 million clones, about 95% seen once. Sequences were obtained from naive CD8+ T cells sorted from blood. Every receptor here comes from a man younger than 35 in good health.

The chain has TRBV6-1 and TRBJ2-5; D tentatively fits TRBD1 or TRBD2 (6 bases each). Germline CDR1 MNHNS, CDR2 SASEGT. The CDR3 runs 15 residues. The germline V and J ends were trimmed by 2 bases and 5 bases, with 15 bases remaining between them. CDR3 coding DNA: TGTGCCAGCAGTGAATCGGGGGCTCGCGGGGAGACCCAGTACTTC. This sequence encodes CASSESGARGETQYF.

This chain connects TRBV7-9 to TRBJ1-6; D gene uncertain. The CDR3 has 14 residues. CDR1 is SEHNR and CDR2 is FQNEAQ in the germline V gene (reference sequence). V shed 5 bases and J shed 7 bases, with 12 bases lying between them. The CDR3 here is CASSRTAGNSPLHF. CDR3 bases: TGTGCCAGCAGCCGTACGGCGGGAAATTCACCCCTCCACTTT.

V is TRBV13 and J is TRBJ1-4, with a possible D match to TRBD1 (6 bases). The CDR3 has 13 residues. CDR1 is PRHDT, CDR2 FYEKMQ, per germline (reference sequence). Trimming stripped 5 bases from V and 8 bases from J, with 12 bases between. CDR3 in amino acids: CASSDGGPEKLFF. The CDR3 DNA sequence: TGTGCCAGCAGCGACGGGGGGCCCGAAAAACTGTTTTTT. The entire variable domain, with the rest obtained from reference TRBV13 and TRBJ1-4, is as follows: AAGVIQSPRHLIKEKRETATLKCYPIPRHDTVYWYQQGPGQDPQFLISFYEKMQSDKGSIPDRFSAQQFSDYHSELNMSSLELGDSALYFCASSDGGPEKLFFGSGTQLSVL.

V is TRBV7-9 and J is TRBJ2-3; 12 bases fit TRBD2. The CDR3 has 16 amino acids. Germline CDR1 SEHNR, CDR2 FQNEAQ (reference sequence). V was clipped by 4 bases and J by 5 bases; unmatched bases: 7. CDR3 sequence reads: CASSYSSGGAGDTQYF. In nucleotides, the CDR3 is TGTGCCAGCAGCTATTCTAGCGGGGGGGCAGGAGATACGCAGTATTTT.

The chain uses TRBV7-6 and TRBJ2-2; perhaps TRBD1 as D (5 bases). Germline V gives CDR1 SGHVS, CDR2 FNYEAQ. The germline V and J ends were trimmed by 2 bases and 0 bases, with 19 bases remaining between them. The CDR3 runs 19 residues. The CDR3 DNA reads as TGTGCCAGCAGCTTAAGCCAGGATGGCAGGGCCTCGAACACCGGGGAGCTGTTTTTT. Encoded protein: CASSLSQDGRASNTGELFF.

The chain couples TRBV11-2 to TRBJ2-7; 9 bases fit TRBD2. There are 16 residues in the CDR3. Germline loops: CDR1 SGHAT, CDR2 FQNNGV. The V segment lost 1 base and the J segment 2 bases; nucleotides outside the gene matches: 6. The CDR3 here is CASSLGYSGRPYEQYF. CDR3 in DNA: TGTGCCAGCAGCTTAGGGTATAGCGGGAGACCCTACGAGCAGTACTTC.

The chain has TRBV5-6 and TRBJ1-1; 10 bases are shared with TRBD1. The germline V gene has CDR1 SGHDT and CDR2 YYEEEE. The CDR3 extends over 16 amino acids. Trimming at V came to 4 bases and at J to 2 bases, leaving 8 bases not matched to a gene. CDR3 loop: CASSRRDRGINTEAFF. In DNA form, the CDR3 reads TGTGCCAGCAGCAGACGGGACAGGGGAATCAACACTGAAGCTTTCTTT.

V and J are TRBV5-1 and TRBJ2-7; 7 nucleotides line up with TRBD1. The CDR3 is made up of 18 amino acids. CDR1 is SGHRS, CDR2 YFSETQ, per germline. V was pared by 1 base and J by 3 bases, with 16 bases of the junction left unmatched. The CDR3, as DNA: TGCGCCAGCAGCTTGTTGGGGTTCGGGACAGAAATAGACTACGAGCAGTACTTC. It specifies CASSLLGFGTEIDYEQYF.

The gene calls are TRBV7-9 and TRBJ1-1, with a weak D call TRBD1 (5 bases). CDR3 size: 15 residues. In germline, CDR1 is SEHNR, CDR2 FQNEAQ (reference sequence). Trimming removed 1 base at V and 0 bases at J, with 9 bases between. In DNA, the CDR3 is TGTGCCAGCAGCTTAGTCGGGGCCCTGAACACTGAAGCTTTCTTT. Protein: CASSLVGALNTEAFF.

The chain is built from TRBV4-3 and TRBJ1-4, with a tentative D call TRBD1 (6 bases). Germline CDR1 LGHNA, CDR2 YSLEER. The CDR3 contains 15 residues. Trimming removed 5 bases at V and 6 bases at J, with 16 bases between. CDR3 sequence reads: CASSGGRGRDEKLFF. DNA for the CDR3: TGCGCCAGCAGCGGGGGCAGGGGTAGGGATGAAAAACTGTTTTTT.

The chain couples TRBV28 to TRBJ2-7; 7 bases agree with TRBD1. Germline CDR1 is MDHEN and CDR2 is SYDVKM. This CDR3 contains 13 residues. Unmatched junction bases numbered 6, after V lost 5 bases and J lost 5 bases. The chain's CDR3 is CASSQTGNHEQYF. CDR3 DNA sequence: TGTGCCAGCAGTCAGACAGGGAATCACGAGCAGTACTTC.

The CDR3 nucleotides read TGTGCCAGCAGTCAAGGGGGCGCGCAGCCCCAGCATTTT. Translated: CASSQGGAQPQHF. The chain recombines TRBV6-5 with TRBJ1-5; 7 nucleotides match TRBD1. The germline V gene has CDR1 MNHEY and CDR2 SVGAGI. The CDR3 has 13 residues. V shed 5 bases, J shed 7 bases, and the junction held 5 bases outside the gene matches.

V and J are TRBV27 and TRBJ1-2; weak D call: TRBD1 (6 bases). The CDR3 has 15 residues. Germline CDR1 MNHEY, CDR2 SMNVEV (reference sequence). The V end was cut by 3 bases, the J end by 2 bases, with 13 bases between. The CDR3 protein is CASSLGHATNYGYTF. CDR3 nucleotides: TGTGCCAGCAGTTTGGGACACGCTACAAACTATGGCTACACCTTC.

The chain couples TRBV9 to TRBJ1-2, with 8 bases identical to TRBD1. Trimming cost V 3 bases and J 5 bases; bases outside gene matches: 15. Germline CDR1 and CDR2: SGDLS and YYNGEE. The length of the CDR3 is 17 residues. The CDR3 is CASSESSGAGGVYGYTF. Here the CDR3 DNA reads TGTGCCAGCAGCGAGAGCTCCGGGGCAGGGGGCGTATATGGCTACACCTTC. Together with reference TRBV9 and TRBJ1-2, the CDR3 gives the full variable domain: DSGVTQTPKHLITATGQRVTLRCSPRSGDLSVYWYQQSLDQGLQFLIQYYNGEERAKGNILERFSAQQFPDLHSELNLSSLELGDSALYFCASSESSGAGGVYGYTFGSGTRLTVV.

DNA for the CDR3: TGTGCCAGCAGCCAAAACCAGGGTGAAGCGAACACTGAAGCTTTCTTT. Residues: CASSQNQGEANTEAFF. The chain links TRBV4-2 to TRBJ1-1; possibly TRBD1 for D (5 bases). CDR1 is LGHNA and CDR2 is YNFKEQ in the germline V gene. Between the trimmed V and J ends, which lost 2 bases and 1 base, there was a span of 14 bases. This CDR3 contains 16 residues.

A remark on this clone: Other DNA sequences from this sample encode an identical CDR3 as well. The chain recombines TRBV30 with TRBJ1-3; D is unclear. The CDR3 runs to 13 residues. Per the germline V gene, CDR1 is GTSNPN and CDR2 is SVGIG (reference sequence). Trimming cost V 1 base and J 2 bases, with 6 bases left between them. CDR3 protein: CAWSGGTGNTIYF. Written as DNA, the CDR3 is TGTGCCTGGAGTGGAGGGACTGGAAACACCATATATTTT.

The CDR3 region is CASSPTPGQGLREQYF. CDR3 in DNA: TGCGCCAGCAGCCCCACACCGGGACAGGGTTTGCGCGAGCAGTACTTC. V gene TRBV4-1 combines with J gene TRBJ2-7; 9 bases agree with TRBD1. The CDR3 extends over 16 amino acids. The V and J ends lost 4 bases and 6 bases, in that order; junction bases with no gene match: 13. Germline V gene lookup returns CDR1 MGHRA and CDR2 YSYEKL.

This chain links TRBV6-8 with TRBJ2-7; D not resolved. Between the trimmed V and J ends, which lost 3 bases and 2 bases, there was a span of 11 bases. This CDR3 region has 14 residues. From germline, CDR1 is MNHGY and CDR2 SAAAGT. The CDR3 nucleotides are TGTGCCAGCAGTTATGGTCTTCCTACCTACGAGCAGTACTTC. It encodes CASSYGLPTYEQYF.

V is TRBV4-1 and J is TRBJ1-1, with TRBD1 matching 7 bases. Trimming at V came to 0 bases and at J to 3 bases, leaving 7 bases not matched to a gene. The germline V gene has CDR1 MGHRA and CDR2 YSYEKL. This CDR3 contains 16 residues. The CDR3 nucleotides are TGCGCCAGCAGCCAAGATAAGACAGGGTGGGACACTGAAGCTTTCTTT. This codes for CASSQDKTGWDTEAFF.

This chain connects TRBV28 to TRBJ1-1; D is possibly TRBD1 (6 bases). This CDR3 region has 13 residues. The germline CDR1 and CDR2 sequences are MDHEN and SYDVKM. The ends were cut back, 6 bases at V and 4 bases at J, with 12 bases in the middle. The chain's CDR3 is CASSASGATEAFF. The CDR3, as DNA: TGTGCCAGCAGCGCTTCAGGGGCCACTGAAGCTTTCTTT.

The J gene is TRBJ1-5, the V gene TRBV27, with D unresolved. The germline V gene encodes CDR1 MNHEY and CDR2 SMNVEV (reference sequence). Trimming took off 8 bases at V and 4 bases at J, with 9 bases between the two ends. CDR3 length: 12 residues. CDR3 in DNA: TGTGCCAGCGGGAAGGGTAATCAGCCCCAGCATTTT. Protein product: CASGKGNQPQHF.

This clone was counted between two and nine times. The same CDR3 can be traced to other DNA sequences in this sample. The chain recombines TRBV7-9 with TRBJ1-1; no reliable D call. Germline V CDR1 and CDR2: SEHNR, FQNEAQ (reference sequence). Trimming removed 5 bases from V and 2 bases from J, with 6 bases in between. The CDR3 has 12 residues. CDR3 sequence reads: CASSLVNTEAFF. The CDR3 DNA follows: TGTGCCAGCAGCCTTGTTAACACTGAAGCTTTCTTT.

V gene TRBV10-3 combines with J gene TRBJ2-5; a possible D gene is TRBD1 (5 bases). CDR3 length equals 14 residues. The germline V and J ends were trimmed by 4 bases and 0 bases, with 9 bases remaining between them. The germline gives CDR1 ENHRY, CDR2 SYGVKD. CDR3 in amino acids: CAISAQEYQETQYF. CDR3 coding DNA: TGTGCCATCAGTGCACAGGAGTACCAAGAGACCCAGTACTTC.

The V and J genes are TRBV7-8 and TRBJ2-7; 9 nucleotides match TRBD2. Trimming cost V 1 base and J 6 bases; bases outside gene matches: 10. The CDR3 extends over 16 amino acids. The germline V gene has CDR1 SGHVS and CDR2 FQNEAQ. CDR3 coding DNA: TGTGCCAGCAGCTTAGTCACTAGCGGGCGGGCGGGCGAGCAGTACTTC. Translation: CASSLVTSGRAGEQYF.

On this clone: The sample contains more than one DNA sequence encoding this CDR3. The chain uses TRBV5-4 and TRBJ2-5, with D possibly being TRBD1 or TRBD2 (5 bases each). This CDR3 comprises 13 residues. V shed 2 bases and J shed 5 bases, with 10 bases lying between them. From germline, CDR1 is SGHNT and CDR2 YYREEE (reference sequence). CDR3 residues: CASSLRGGETQYF. DNA of the CDR3: TGTGCCAGCAGCTTACGGGGCGGGGAGACCCAGTACTTC.

This chain connects TRBV29-1 to TRBJ2-7, with 8 positions matching TRBD1. This CDR3 has 11 residues. CDR1 is SQVTM, CDR2 ANQGSEA, per germline. The V segment lost 6 bases and the J segment 6 bases; nucleotides outside the gene matches: 4. The CDR3 coding sequence is TGCAGCGTGGACAGGGATGGCGAGCAGTACTTC. This encodes CSVDRDGEQYF.

This chain connects TRBV10-2 to TRBJ2-7; maybe TRBD2 (5 bases). Germline assignment: CDR1 WSHSY and CDR2 SAAADI. The ends were cut back, 6 bases at V and 6 bases at J, with 9 bases in the middle. The CDR3 has 11 residues. In nucleotides, the CDR3 is TGCGCCAGCAGCTACGAGGGCGAGCAGTACTTC. This codes for CASSYEGEQYF.